This entry lists 21 T cell receptor beta chains sequenced from one sample in a study of Graves' ophthalmopathy and Graves' hyperthyroidism. From RNA, the CDR3 regions of TCR beta chains were amplified and sequenced. The first-round RT-PCR employed HTBI primers together with the Qiagen OneStep RT-PCR kit. A multiplex PCR was then performed as the second round. TCRdb recomputed calls from the multiplex PCR reads with MiXCR, one row per CDR3 protein. The sample consists of some 1.1 million distinct CDR3 sequences, around a third of them appearing once. Sequencing input: peripheral blood or thyroid tissue (not recorded which). The source of these receptors is an adult man with Graves' hyperthyroidism.

The chain uses TRBV24-1 and TRBJ2-3, with D maybe TRBD1 (5 bases). The CDR3 spans 15 residues. From germline, CDR1 is KGHDR and CDR2 SFDVKD. V was cut by 1 base and J by 7 bases, with 14 bases left in between. This CDR3 reads CATSDFGQGINTQYF. The CDR3 DNA reads as TGTGCCACCAGTGATTTTGGCCAGGGCATTAATACGCAGTATTTT.

This clonotype was counted at least ten times. The V call is TRBV7-3, the J call TRBJ2-7, with TRBD1 identical over 9 bases. Per germline, CDR1 SGHTA and CDR2 FQGTGA. V shed 6 bases and J 1 base; nucleotides not matched to a gene: 1. The CDR3 sequence is 13 residues long. This chain's CDR3 is CASRGTGSYEQYF. The CDR3 DNA sequence: TGTGCCAGCAGGGGGACAGGGTCCTACGAGCAGTACTTC.

The rearrangement joins TRBV10-3 to TRBJ2-7; D remains ambiguous. CDR1 and CDR2 from the germline V gene are ENHRY and SYGVKD. The CDR3 is 12 residues long. V gave up 0 bases and J gave up 9 bases, with 9 bases separating them. CDR3 sequence (DNA): TGTGCCATCAGTGAGTCCCCTCGAGGGCAGTACTTC. Translated: CAISESPRGQYF.

This clonotype was observed many times. CDR3 sequence: CAIGTSEQYF. The CDR3 nucleotides are TGTGCCATCGGGACTTCAGAGCAGTACTTC. The chain carries TRBV10-3 and TRBJ2-7, with D possibly being TRBD2 (6 bases). V gave up 8 bases and J gave up 7 bases, with 9 bases separating them. Per the germline V gene, CDR1 is ENHRY and CDR2 is SYGVKD. CDR3 length: 10 residues.

This clonotype was picked up a small number of times. Germline and junction disagree at one end, which may indicate a read error. The chain joins TRBV7-9 to TRBJ1-5; a weak D match, TRBD1 (6 bases). The V gene's germline CDR1 is SEHNR and CDR2 FQNEAQ (reference sequence). This CDR3 is built from 16 residues. The CDR3 loop reads CASSQERGQGNQPQHF. The CDR3, as DNA: TGCGCCAGCAGCCAAGAGCGAGGGCAGGGGAATCAGCCCCAGCATTTT.

V is TRBV20-1 and J is TRBJ1-5; tentative D call: TRBD1 (5 bases). The CDR3 runs 12 residues. From germline, CDR1 is DFQATT and CDR2 SNEGSKA (reference sequence). V lost 2 bases to trimming and J lost 11 bases, with 13 bases between them. The CDR3 protein is CSARRGSGTQHF. CDR3 DNA sequence: TGCAGTGCTAGAAGGGGTAGCGGGACCCAGCATTTT.

The chain employs TRBV7-9 and TRBJ1-2, with D possibly TRBD1 on 5 matching bases. Trimming left V 2 bases short and J 4 bases short, with 20 bases between. Germline values: CDR1 SEHNR, CDR2 FQNEAQ (reference sequence). The CDR3 runs to 17 residues. The CDR3 here is CASSLLAVGDASYGYTF. In DNA form, the CDR3 reads TGTGCCAGCAGCTTACTCGCGGTGGGGGACGCGAGCTATGGCTACACCTTC.

Ten or more counts support this clonotype. V is TRBV6-6 and J is TRBJ1-2, with D maybe TRBD1 (5 bases). Germline assignment: CDR1 MNHNY and CDR2 SVGAGI (reference sequence). The CDR3 is 15 residues long. Trimming shortened V by 8 bases and J by 0 bases, and 16 bases separated the two germline ends. The CDR3 reads CASLGGVMANYGYTF. CDR3 DNA sequence: TGTGCCAGCCTGGGGGGGGTGATGGCTAACTATGGCTACACCTTC.

The chain has TRBV7-9 and TRBJ2-5; D unresolved. Trimming cost V 5 bases and J 2 bases, with 15 bases left between them. The CDR3 has 15 amino acids. From germline, CDR1 is SEHNR and CDR2 FQNEAQ (reference sequence). Here the CDR3 reads CASSRPGVKQETQYF. As DNA, the CDR3 is TGTGCCAGCAGCCGGCCGGGTGTCAAACAAGAGACCCAGTACTTC.

The V call is TRBV7-9, the J call TRBJ2-7, with D tentatively TRBD1 (6 bases). Trimming removed 5 bases at V and 8 bases at J, with 13 bases between. The CDR3 has 12 amino acids. Germline V CDR1 and CDR2: SEHNR, FQNEAQ (reference sequence). CDR3: CASSIQGSQQYF. The CDR3 nucleotides read TGTGCCAGCAGCATACAGGGAAGTCAGCAGTACTTC.

In regard to this clonotype: A much larger clone differs from this one at a single base, so this may be a read error. The chain joins TRBV2 to TRBJ2-7; the D is unclear. The V gene's germline CDR1 is SNHLY and CDR2 FYNNEI. The CDR3 is made up of 13 amino acids. The CDR3 spells CASTGLGGYEQCF. The CDR3 DNA reads TGTGCCAGCACCGGATTAGGTGGTTACGAGCAGTGCTTC.

This clonotype was recorded many times. This chain connects TRBV7-9 to TRBJ2-5, with TRBD1 matching over 9 bases. The CDR3 is 15 residues long. Looked up from germline, CDR1 is SEHNR and CDR2 is FQNEAQ (reference sequence). V was clipped by 4 bases and J by 2 bases; unmatched bases: 5. The CDR3 nucleotides are TGTGCCAGCAGCTGGGGACAGGGCAATCAAGAGACCCAGTACTTC. As protein: CASSWGQGNQETQYF.

Ten or more counts support this clonotype. The J gene is TRBJ2-5, the V gene TRBV19, with D tentatively TRBD1 or TRBD2 (5 bases each). The germline V and J ends were trimmed by 8 bases and 3 bases, with 16 bases remaining between them. Germline V lookup: CDR1 LNHDA, CDR2 SQIVND (reference sequence). The CDR3 runs 14 residues. The CDR3 DNA is TGTGCCAGTCGCCGGGGCCCTAAGGAAGAGACCCAGTACTTC. The encoded protein is CASRRGPKEETQYF.

This clonotype has ten or more counts. The V and J genes are TRBV19 and TRBJ1-2, with a weak D call TRBD1 (6 bases). The CDR3 runs 17 residues. Germline values: CDR1 LNHDA, CDR2 SQIVND (reference sequence). With 7 bases removed from V and 6 bases from J, the gap between germline ends came to 27 bases. CDR3 sequence: CASTQTGTWPARHGYTF. The CDR3 nucleotides are TGTGCCAGTACCCAAACAGGGACTTGGCCCGCACGACATGGCTACACCTTC. Full variable domain (missing parts from reference TRBV19 and TRBJ1-2): DGGITQSPKYLFRKEGQNVTLSCEQNLNHDAMYWYRQDPGQGLRLIYYSQIVNDFQKGDIAEGYSVSREKKESFPLTVTSAQKNPTAFYLCASTQTGTWPARHGYTFGSGTRLTVV.

This clonotype has ten or more counts. The V call is TRBV7-9, the J call TRBJ2-7, with 8 positions matching TRBD1. Germline V CDR1 and CDR2: SEHNR, FQNEAQ (reference sequence). V trimming: 5 bases; J trimming: 0 bases; junction bases outside the gene matches: 12. CDR3 length equals 17 residues. The CDR3 region has the DNA TGTGCCAGCAGCCCGGGGACAGGCACCCGACACTCCTACGAGCAGTACTTC. Protein: CASSPGTGTRHSYEQYF.

Turning to this clonotype: Compared with germline, one end of the junction differs, possibly owing to a read error. The chain couples TRBV4-1 to TRBJ1-3, with D possibly being TRBD1 (5 bases). CDR1 is MGHRA, CDR2 YSYEKL, per germline. CDR3 length: 17 residues. The CDR3 region has the DNA TGCGTCAGCAGCCAAGCATTTGGCAGGGCAAATGGAAACACCATATATTTT. Residues: CVSSQAFGRANGNTIYF.

This clonotype was seen ten or more times. The CDR3 protein is CASSGRTAILGYTF. The CDR3 DNA sequence: TGTGCCAGCAGCGGTAGGACAGCGATCCTCGGCTACACCTTC. V and J are TRBV7-2 and TRBJ1-2; TRBD1 is a possible D gene (6 bases). CDR1 and CDR2 from the germline V gene are SGHTA and FQGNSA. Trimming left V 5 bases short and J 8 bases short, with 18 bases between. There are 14 residues in the CDR3.

This clonotype has a count of ten or more. The rearrangement uses TRBV7-9 and TRBJ1-4, with unresolved D. Per germline, CDR1 SEHNR and CDR2 FQNEAQ (reference sequence). This CDR3 spans 14 amino acids. V was clipped by 2 bases and J by 6 bases, with 10 bases between them. This CDR3 reads CASSLSAGDEKLFF. The CDR3 DNA follows: TGTGCCAGCAGCTTATCCGCCGGGGATGAAAAACTGTTTTTT.

This clonotype was seen only a few times. The chain recombines TRBV5-6 with TRBJ1-5, with 10 positions matching TRBD1. Trimming at V came to 6 bases and at J to 0 bases, leaving 6 bases not matched to a gene. The V gene's germline CDR1 is SGHDT and CDR2 YYEEEE. This CDR3 is 16 amino acids long. CDR3: CASTRQGAYSNQPQHF. Here the CDR3 DNA reads TGTGCCAGCACCCGACAGGGGGCTTATAGCAATCAGCCCCAGCATTTT.

This clonotype came up many times. The rearrangement joins TRBV24-1 to TRBJ2-2, with 7 bases fitting TRBD2. Per germline, CDR1 KGHDR and CDR2 SFDVKD. J was trimmed by 0 bases and V by 8 bases; bases with no gene match: 5. The CDR3 loop spans 15 amino acids. The CDR3 region has the DNA TGTGCCACCACGGACGGGGGGTCGAACACCGGGGAGCTGTTTTTT. This codes for CATTDGGSNTGELFF.

This clonotype has at least ten counts. V gene TRBV7-9 combines with J gene TRBJ1-6, with unresolved D. Looked up from germline, CDR1 is SEHNR and CDR2 is FQNEAQ (reference sequence). Trimming removed 1 base at V and 11 bases at J, with 6 bases between. This CDR3 contains 12 residues. The chain's CDR3 is CASSLDLAPLHF. CDR3 nucleotides: TGTGCCAGCAGCTTAGACCTCGCACCCCTCCACTTT.